The 30 T cell receptor beta chains in this list originate from one sample, sequenced in a study of shared clonotypes between healthy human individuals. Data came from immunoSEQ multiplex PCR; TCRdb stores just in-frame clones and leaves some out. The sample shows some 530,000 clones, approximately 82% of them seen only once. The sequenced material came from PBMCs. The receptors derive from a woman aged 40 to 50 in good health. Some clones in this sample may be carry-over from other donors' samples.

The chain is built from TRBV7-3 and TRBJ2-3; TRBD2 agrees at 12 bases. CDR1 is SGHTA and CDR2 is FQGTGA in the germline V gene. The CDR3 extends over 16 amino acids. J gave up 2 bases and V 5 bases, and 5 bases lay outside the gene matches. The CDR3 spells CASSPGTSGYTDTQYF. Here the CDR3 DNA reads TGTGCCAGCAGCCCAGGGACTAGCGGGTACACAGATACGCAGTATTTT.

To note about this clone: The junction shows a germline mismatch at one end, possibly a read error. The J gene is TRBJ2-5, the V gene TRBV4-2; D might be TRBD1 (5 bases). Germline V CDR1 and CDR2: LGHNA, YNFKEQ. The length of the CDR3 is 14 residues. The CDR3 DNA reads as TGTGCCAGCGGCCAGGCGGCCACAGGAGAGACCCAGTACTTC. It codes for CASGQAATGETQYF.

This clone was seen once. The J gene is TRBJ2-7, the V gene TRBV4-2; 16 positions match TRBD2. The CDR3 has 19 amino acids. J lost 3 bases, V lost 1 base, and 9 bases had no gene match. CDR1 LGHNA and CDR2 YNFKEQ come from the germline V gene. The CDR3 region has the DNA TGTGCCAGCAGCCAAGCTTTGGGACTAGCGGGAGGGAGTCACTACGAGCAGTACTTC. Encoded protein: CASSQALGLAGGSHYEQYF.

V usage is TRBV4-1 and J usage is TRBJ1-2; 8 nucleotides match TRBD1. V was clipped by 4 bases and J by 7 bases; unmatched bases: 11. The germline V gene encodes CDR1 MGHRA and CDR2 YSYEKL. CDR3 length: 15 amino acids. CDR3: CASSRQGTGVIGYTF. As DNA, the CDR3 is TGCGCCAGCAGCCGACAGGGGACTGGAGTGATTGGCTACACCTTC.

This rearrangement joins TRBV10-2 to TRBJ2-5; D might be TRBD2 (6 bases). The J call is uncertain, as TRBJ2-7 better fits the DNA end. Germline values: CDR1 WSHSY, CDR2 SAAADI. The CDR3 loop spans 17 amino acids. Here the CDR3 DNA reads TGCGCCAGCAGTGAGGCCCTGGGGTGGGCGGGAACCTACGAGCAGTACTTC. It encodes CASSEALGWAGTYEQYF.

V usage is TRBV27 and J usage is TRBJ1-6; possible D gene TRBD1, 5 bases. Germline V gene data show CDR1 as MNHEY and CDR2 as SMNVEV (reference sequence). The V and J ends lost 4 bases and 7 bases respectively, with 11 bases between them. The CDR3 length is 14 residues. The CDR3 DNA follows: TGTGCCAGCAGTTCCGGGACTAAAAATTCACCCCTCCACTTT. Translating it yields CASSSGTKNSPLHF.

The chain employs TRBV28 and TRBJ1-1; D is possibly TRBD1 (6 bases). CDR1 MDHEN and CDR2 SYDVKM come from the germline V gene. The V end lost 7 bases, the J end lost 1 base, and 25 bases lay between the germline ends. The CDR3 spans 18 residues. CDR3 amino acids: CASNIPGHRPVPNTEAFF. The CDR3 bases are TGTGCCAGCAATATCCCGGGACACAGGCCGGTGCCGAACACTGAAGCTTTCTTT.

This clone was detected once. The chain has TRBV29-1 and TRBJ2-1; 7 bases align to TRBD1. Germline V CDR1 and CDR2: SQVTM, ANQGSEA. The CDR3 consists of 18 residues. Trimming at V came to 1 base and at J to 0 bases, leaving 12 bases not matched to a gene. The CDR3 protein is CSVEARGLQKFSYNEQFF. DNA for the CDR3: TGCAGCGTTGAAGCCAGGGGGTTGCAAAAGTTCTCCTACAATGAGCAGTTCTTC.

This clone appeared a few times. The V gene is TRBV30, the J gene TRBJ1-5, with 10 bases matching TRBD1. The CDR3 is 14 residues long. V lost 7 bases, J lost 3 bases, and 6 bases stayed unmatched. The germline V gene has CDR1 GTSNPN and CDR2 SVGIG (reference sequence). The CDR3 DNA reads as TGTGCCTTGACAGGGGGCTCTGACAATCAGCCCCAGCATTTT. Protein product: CALTGGSDNQPQHF.

The chain recombines TRBV30 with TRBJ1-2; D gene unclear. V was pared by 5 bases and J by 3 bases, with 16 bases between. This CDR3 contains 14 residues. Germline V gene data show CDR1 as GTSNPN and CDR2 as SVGIG (reference sequence). CDR3 region: CAWLPVGSDYGYTF. CDR3 nucleotide sequence: TGTGCCTGGCTCCCCGTGGGGTCGGACTATGGCTACACCTTC.

The chain is built from TRBV7-2 and TRBJ2-5; 7 bases are shared with TRBD1. The J call may be in error: the DNA end matches TRBJ2-7 better. The germline CDR1 and CDR2 sequences are SGHTA and FQGNSA. The CDR3 spans 15 residues. The CDR3 sequence is CASSSVTGSPYEQYF. The CDR3, as DNA: TGTGCCAGCAGCTCGGTGACAGGGTCACCCTACGAGCAGTACTTC.

The chain is built from TRBV5-5 and TRBJ2-1; D remains unclear. Germline CDR1 is SGHKS and CDR2 is YYEKEE (reference sequence). V gave up 0 bases and J gave up 4 bases, with 5 bases separating them. This CDR3 has 13 amino acids. CDR3 in DNA: TGTGCCAGCAGCTTGGACATATACAATGAGCAGTTCTTC. Its protein is CASSLDIYNEQFF.

The chain combines TRBV10-2 with TRBJ2-1; 12 bases fit TRBD2. The length of the CDR3 is 16 residues. Trimming at V came to 8 bases and at J to 5 bases, leaving 10 bases not matched to a gene. Germline CDR1 is WSHSY and CDR2 is SAAADI. CDR3 sequence reads: CASSRTSGNGNNEQFF. The CDR3 nucleotides are TGCGCCAGCTCAAGGACTAGCGGGAATGGAAACAATGAGCAGTTCTTC.

The chain is built from TRBV29-1 and TRBJ1-2; D remains unclear. Looked up from germline, CDR1 is SQVTM and CDR2 is ANQGSEA. This CDR3 spans 14 amino acids. V was cut by 0 bases and J by 6 bases, with 14 bases left in between. CDR3 protein: CSVEERAFMDGYTF. The CDR3 nucleotides read TGCAGCGTTGAAGAAAGGGCATTTATGGATGGCTACACCTTC.

With regard to this clone: The identical CDR3 is also encoded by other nucleotide sequences in the sample. The CDR3 region has the DNA TGCGCCAGCAGCCTGGGACGGACCCAAGAGACCCAGTACTTC. Translation gives CASSLGRTQETQYF. The chain carries TRBV5-1 and TRBJ2-5; D is possibly TRBD1 or TRBD2 (5 bases each). Trimming left V 4 bases short and J 1 base short, with 11 bases between. Per the germline V gene, CDR1 is SGHRS and CDR2 is YFSETQ. The CDR3 has 14 residues.

This clone occurred once. The chain links TRBV11-3 to TRBJ2-1; the match to TRBD2 covers 8 bases. Looked up from germline, CDR1 is SGHNT and CDR2 is YENEEA. The V segment lost 6 bases and the J segment 6 bases; nucleotides outside the gene matches: 10. This CDR3 comprises 15 residues. CDR3 sequence: CASSYRREVPNEQFF. The CDR3 bases are TGTGCCAGCAGTTACAGGCGGGAGGTTCCCAATGAGCAGTTCTTC.

This clone was counted between two and nine times. The chain recombines TRBV29-1 with TRBJ2-7; 8 bases match TRBD1. CDR3 length equals 13 residues. J lost 4 bases, V lost 6 bases, and 8 bases had no gene match. Germline CDR1 reads SQVTM; CDR2 reads ANQGSEA. The CDR3 here is CSVQTGALYEQYF. Written as DNA, the CDR3 is TGCAGCGTACAGACAGGGGCCCTTTACGAGCAGTACTTC.

This chain connects TRBV28 to TRBJ2-7, with 12 bases fitting TRBD2. Germline CDR1 MDHEN, CDR2 SYDVKM. CDR3 length: 16 amino acids. The junction had 11 bases not matched to a gene; V was cut back by 6 bases and J by 5 bases. The CDR3 DNA sequence: TGTGCCAGCAGGCCGAGACTAGCGGGAGCAGGGGACGAGCAGTACTTC. It specifies CASRPRLAGAGDEQYF.

The rearrangement links TRBV30 to TRBJ2-7, with D possibly matching TRBD2 (6 bases). The CDR3 loop spans 13 amino acids. Trimming removed 3 bases at V and 2 bases at J, with 11 bases between. The germline V gene has CDR1 GTSNPN and CDR2 SVGIG (reference sequence). The CDR3, as DNA: TGTGCCTGGAGGACACGGGGGACCTACGAGCAGTACTTC. Its protein product is CAWRTRGTYEQYF.

This chain uses TRBV2 with TRBJ2-7; D may be TRBD1 (5 bases). The CDR3 covers 11 residues. Germline lookup yields CDR1 SNHLY and CDR2 FYNNEI. V gave up 7 bases and J gave up 2 bases, with 6 bases separating them. The chain's CDR3 is CASKGPYEQYF. Here the CDR3 DNA reads TGTGCCAGCAAGGGGCCCTACGAGCAGTACTTC. The full variable domain, with the rest looked up from reference TRBV2 and TRBJ2-7, is EPEVTQTPSHQVTQMGQEVILRCVPISNHLYFYWYRQILGQKVEFLVSFYNNEISEKSEIFDDQFSVERPDGSNFTLKIRSTKLEDSAMYFCASKGPYEQYFGPGTRLTVT.

V usage is TRBV25-1 and J usage is TRBJ2-1; 8 bases match TRBD2. J lost 0 bases, V lost 5 bases, and 6 bases had no gene match. CDR1 is MGHDK, CDR2 SYGVNS, per germline. The CDR3 spans 16 residues. In DNA, the CDR3 is TGTGCCAGCAGTTCGATAGCGGGAAGCTCCTACAATGAGCAGTTCTTC. Protein product: CASSSIAGSSYNEQFF. Combining the CDR3 with reference TRBV25-1 and TRBJ2-1 gives the whole variable domain EADIYQTPRYLVIGTGKKITLECSQTMGHDKMYWYQQDPGMELHLIHYSYGVNSTEKGDLSSESTVSRIRTEHFPLTLESARPSHTSQYLCASSSIAGSSYNEQFFGPGTRLTVL.

This chain links TRBV12-5 with TRBJ2-1, with D unclear. The CDR3 extends over 12 amino acids. With 1 base removed from V and 4 bases from J, the gap between germline ends came to 2 bases. Germline-derived CDR1 and CDR2 are LGHNT and FRNRAP. The CDR3 DNA reads as TGTGCTAGTGGTTTGGAGTACAATGAGCAGTTCTTC. This codes for CASGLEYNEQFF. Drawing the rest from reference TRBV12-5 and TRBJ2-1, the complete variable domain is DARVTQTPRHKVTEMGQEVTMRCQPILGHNTVFWYRQTMMQGLELLAYFRNRAPLDDSGMPKDRFSAEMPDATLATLKIQPSEPRDSAVYFCASGLEYNEQFFGPGTRLTVL.

V is TRBV27 and J is TRBJ1-2; the D is unclear. Germline CDR1 reads MNHEY; CDR2 reads SMNVEV (reference sequence). This CDR3 comprises 13 residues. Deletions cut 2 bases from V and 5 bases from J, with 9 bases between. DNA for the CDR3: TGTGCCAGCAGTTTAGCCGGGGAATATGGCTACACCTTC. Its protein is CASSLAGEYGYTF.

About this clone: Since a far larger clone is one base different, this is likely a read error. Other DNA sequences in this specimen translate into the identical CDR3. The chain combines TRBV5-8 with TRBJ1-5, with a weak D call TRBD1 (5 bases). Germline V gene lookup returns CDR1 SGHTS and CDR2 YDEGEE. The CDR3 is 15 amino acids. The CDR3 nucleotides read TGTGCTAGCAGCTTGGGGACCTGGAGCAATCAGCCCCAGCATTTT. It specifies CASSLGTWSNQPQHF.

The chain has TRBV15 and TRBJ2-1, with TRBD2 as a possible D gene (5 bases). The germline V gene encodes CDR1 LNHNV and CDR2 YYDKDF (reference sequence). V lost 4 bases, J lost 5 bases, and 15 bases lay in between. This CDR3 comprises 15 residues. The CDR3 spells CATSNGRVLHNEQFF. As DNA, the CDR3 is TGTGCCACCAGCAATGGGCGGGTTCTCCACAATGAGCAGTTCTTC. The full variable domain, rest sourced from reference TRBV15 and TRBJ2-1, is DAMVIQNPRYQVTQFGKPVTLSCSQTLNHNVMYWYQQKSSQAPKLLFHYYDKDFNNEADTPDNFQSRRPNTSFCFLDIRSPGLGDTAMYLCATSNGRVLHNEQFFGPGTRLTVL.

This chain joins TRBV7-3 and TRBJ2-5, with TRBD1 identical over 9 bases. Unmatched junction bases numbered 7, after V lost 6 bases and J lost 2 bases. CDR1 is SGHTA, CDR2 FQGTGA, per germline. This CDR3 is 15 amino acids long. The CDR3 sequence is CASRPTGTGQETQYF. The DNA of the CDR3 is TGTGCCAGCAGACCTACCGGGACAGGGCAAGAGACCCAGTACTTC.

The chain links TRBV7-8 to TRBJ2-1; 8 nucleotides align to TRBD1. Per germline, CDR1 SGHVS and CDR2 FQNEAQ. The CDR3 covers 16 residues. J gave up 6 bases and V 1 base, and 8 bases lay outside the gene matches. The CDR3 is CASSLEGSGGRNEQFF. CDR3 sequence (DNA): TGTGCCAGCAGCTTAGAAGGGTCAGGGGGCCGCAATGAGCAGTTCTTC.

This clone turned up a few times. This chain joins TRBV19 and TRBJ2-3; D gene ambiguous. CDR1 and CDR2 (germline): LNHDA, SQIVND (reference sequence). This CDR3 is 13 amino acids long. V lost 6 bases and J 6 bases, leaving 13 bases between the germline ends. The CDR3 here is CASSTHRRDTQYF. For the CDR3, the DNA is TGTGCCAGTAGCACCCATCGAAGGGATACGCAGTATTTT.

This clone was detected ten times or more. The same CDR3 is also encoded by other DNA sequences in this sample. V gene TRBV30 combines with J gene TRBJ2-3, with TRBD1 as a possible D gene (6 bases). With 0 bases removed from V and 0 bases from J, the gap between germline ends came to 7 bases. Looked up from germline, CDR1 is GTSNPN and CDR2 is SVGIG (reference sequence). The CDR3 runs to 14 residues. This CDR3 is CAWSVRGSTDTQYF. In nucleotides, the CDR3 is TGTGCCTGGAGTGTCAGGGGAAGCACAGATACGCAGTATTTT.

The chain is built from TRBV2 and TRBJ2-5; tentatively, D is TRBD2 (6 bases). The CDR3 is made up of 13 amino acids. Trimming removed 6 bases from V and 5 bases from J, with 13 bases in between. Looked up from germline, CDR1 is SNHLY and CDR2 is FYNNEI. The CDR3 here is CASRYRELETQYF. Written as DNA, the CDR3 is TGTGCCAGCAGGTACCGGGAGTTGGAGACCCAGTACTTC.